These T cell receptor beta chains were read from a single sample in a study of radiation and T cells in renal cell carcinoma. The table came from immunoSEQ multiplex PCR; TCRdb's copy has only in-frame clones and leaves some out. Counted here are 13,000 to 15,000 clones, around 60% occurring once; the ten biggest clones make up over 10%. The sample was tumor tissue, taken from a patient whose treatment was nephrectomy without radiotherapy. The receptors originated from a middle-aged man with renal cell carcinoma. Both conserved end residues are part of each CDR3. The order of the fields is D gene, V gene, clone size, J gene, CDR3 DNA, CDR3 protein. The D gene is left open where the match is weak. Clone size is stated in some rows and not others, as once, few, many or a class when expanded.

-,TRBV19,few,TRBJ2-2,TGTGCCAGTAGTATAAGCCCCGGGACCCGTCCCGGGGAGCTGTTTTTT,CASSISPGTRPGELFF
-,TRBV7-9,-,TRBJ2-7,TGTGCCAGCAGCTTAGAAGGGGGTAGGGGCTCCTACGAGCAGTACTTC,CASSLEGGRGSYEQYF
-,TRBV14,few,TRBJ2-7,TGTGCCAGCAGCCAAGGGGCCATGACCTACGAGCAGTACTTC,CASSQGAMTYEQYF
TRBD1,TRBV10-3,-,TRBJ2-7,TGTGCCATCAGTGGGGCAGGGGGAAACGAGCAGTACTTC,CAISGAGGNEQYF
-,TRBV18,-,TRBJ2-2,TGTGCCAGCTCGACAGGTTGGAACACCGGGGAGCTGTTTTTT,CASSTGWNTGELFF
TRBD1,TRBV28,-,TRBJ1-2,TGTGCCAGCAGTCCCAAACAGGGGGCGGCTATGGATGGCTACACCTTC,CASSPKQGAAMDGYTF
-,TRBV6-6,once,TRBJ1-2,TGTGCCAGCAGCCCCCCGACCGGAAGGGGGTATGGCTACACCTTC,CASSPPTGRGYGYTF
-,TRBV19,medium-sized,TRBJ2-1,TGTGCCAGTAGTATCGGAGGGGGCTCCTACAATGAGCAGTTCTTC,CASSIGGGSYNEQFF
-,TRBV30,-,TRBJ1-6,TGTGCCTGGAGTGTCGGTGGGCGAGGTTCACCCCTCCACTTT,CAWSVGGRGSPLHF
TRBD1,TRBV6-5,-,TRBJ1-1,TGTGCCAGCAGTCGGGGACAGGGGACTGAAGCTTTCTTT,CASSRGQGTEAFF
-,TRBV9,-,TRBJ2-7,TGTGCCAGCAGCGCAATCTTTGGGGACACACAGCACTTC,CASSAIFGDTQHF
-,TRBV7-9,-,TRBJ1-1,TGTGCCAGCAGCTTAGGATCCGGCCTAGGTATGAACACTGAAGCTTTCTTT,CASSLGSGLGMNTEAFF
-,TRBV7-9,-,TRBJ2-7,TGTGCCAGCAACGGGGCGGAGTACGAGCAGTACTTC,CASNGAEYEQYF
TRBD1,TRBV28,-,TRBJ1-3,TGTGCCAGCTTACCGGGACAGGGACTCGAGGAGGGAGGCGGAAACACCATATATTTT,CASLPGQGLEEGGGNTIYF
-,TRBV29-1,-,TRBJ2-7,TGCAGCGGAAAGGGGTCCTACGAGCAGTACTTC,CSGKGSYEQYF